Listed here are 29 T cell receptor beta chains from one sample, sequenced in a study of blood T cell repertoires in COVID-19. Generated by immunoSEQ multiplex PCR, the TCRdb table keeps only in-frame clones and is missing some. Counted here are 140,000 to 150,000 clones, 84% occurring once; the ten biggest clones make up less than 6%. The sample comprised PBMCs or T cells enriched from blood (not recorded which). These TCRs come from a woman in her forties or fifties who had been exposed to COVID-19.

The rearrangement joins TRBV27 to TRBJ2-1, with 7 nucleotides matching TRBD2. With 6 bases clipped from V and 2 bases from J, the junction kept 7 bases outside the gene matches. The CDR3 has 15 amino acids. Germline V CDR1 and CDR2: MNHEY, SMNVEV (reference sequence). CDR3 nucleotide sequence: TGTGCCAGCAGCCCGGGGGGTGCACCCTACAATGAGCAGTTCTTC. Amino acids: CASSPGGAPYNEQFF.

The chain uses TRBV7-9 and TRBJ2-7; D gene uncertain. This CDR3 comprises 15 residues. The germline V gene encodes CDR1 SEHNR and CDR2 FQNEAQ (reference sequence). Trimming took off 4 bases at V and 1 base at J, with 14 bases between the two ends. Here the CDR3 DNA reads TGTGCCAGCAGCTCGCCTGGGCAGGTTTCCTACGAGCAGTACTTC. Translating gives CASSSPGQVSYEQYF.

V usage is TRBV7-2 and J usage is TRBJ2-7; TRBD2 agrees at 10 bases. With V trimmed by 5 bases and J by 5 bases, 12 bases remained unmatched. Germline lookup yields CDR1 SGHTA and CDR2 FQGNSA. This CDR3 is built from 16 residues. DNA of the CDR3: TGTGCCAGCAGCCCTTCTAGCGGGAGCGCTCCTAACGAGCAGTACTTC. Translated, it gives CASSPSSGSAPNEQYF.

CDR3 sequence: CASSWTGGRFF. The CDR3 DNA reads TGTGCCAGCAGCTGGACAGGGGGTCGCTTCTTT. J is TRBJ1-1 and V is TRBV4-2, with 10 bases matching TRBD1. The CDR3 runs to 11 residues. With 5 bases clipped from V and 14 bases from J, the junction kept 5 bases outside the gene matches. Germline loops: CDR1 LGHNA, CDR2 YNFKEQ.

The genes are TRBV18 and TRBJ2-6, with D tentatively TRBD1 (6 bases). Germline CDR1 KGHSH, CDR2 LQKENI. The CDR3 spans 16 residues. V lost 6 bases and J 0 bases, leaving 12 bases between the germline ends. CDR3 sequence (DNA): TGTGCCAGCTCGCCGACAGGAGGCTCTGGGGCCAACGTCCTGACTTTC. Encoded protein: CASSPTGGSGANVLTF.

This chain connects TRBV19 to TRBJ2-1, with 8 bases lining up with TRBD1. J gave up 3 bases and V 7 bases, and 8 bases lay outside the gene matches. The CDR3 length is 15 residues. CDR1 is LNHDA and CDR2 is SQIVND in the germline V gene (reference sequence). CDR3 region: CASTTQGVFYNEQFF. CDR3 bases: TGTGCCAGTACAACACAGGGGGTTTTCTACAATGAGCAGTTCTTC.

This clone was seen a handful of times. The rearrangement links TRBV6-5 to TRBJ1-5; TRBD1 matches 8 bases. CDR1 and CDR2 from the germline V gene are MNHEY and SVGAGI. This CDR3 region has 15 residues. V trimming: 6 bases; J trimming: 2 bases; junction bases outside the gene matches: 6. The DNA of the CDR3 is TGTGCCAGCAGACAAGACAGGGGTGGCAATCAGCCCCAGCATTTT. Encoded protein: CASRQDRGGNQPQHF.

This chain's CDR3 is CASSAEGAGTEAFF. The CDR3 nucleotides are TGTGCCAGCAGCGCTGAGGGGGCTGGTACTGAAGCTTTCTTT. V gene TRBV7-9 combines with J gene TRBJ1-1; 7 positions agree with TRBD1. Germline assignment: CDR1 SEHNR and CDR2 FQNEAQ (reference sequence). After removal of 5 bases from V and 5 bases from J, the junction contained 8 bases not matched to a gene. This CDR3 contains 14 residues. The whole variable domain, filled in from reference TRBV7-9 and TRBJ1-1, reads DTGVSQNPRHKITKRGQNVTFRCDPISEHNRLYWYRQTLGQGPEFLTYFQNEAQLEKSRLLSDRFSAERPKGSFSTLEIQRTEQGDSAMYLCASSAEGAGTEAFFGQGTRLTVV.

For the CDR3, the DNA is TGTGCCAGCAGTTACTCGACCGGACAGGGGCGACCCCGCGCTGAAGCTTTCTTT. It specifies CASSYSTGQGRPRAEAFF. This chain uses TRBV6-2 or TRBV6-3 with TRBJ1-1; 9 bases are shared with TRBD1. V dropped 0 bases and J dropped 6; count of bases not matched to a gene: 14. CDR1 is MNHEY and CDR2 is SVGEGT in the germline V gene. The CDR3 is 18 amino acids.

This chain connects TRBV19 to TRBJ2-6, with D hard to call. The V gene's germline CDR1 is LNHDA and CDR2 SQIVND (reference sequence). V dropped 5 bases and J dropped 0 bases, with 5 bases sitting between them. The CDR3 covers 14 residues. The CDR3 sequence: CASSLSSGANVLTF. CDR3 sequence (DNA): TGTGCCAGTAGTCTCAGCTCTGGGGCCAACGTCCTGACTTTC.

The chain is built from TRBV9 and TRBJ2-1, with TRBD2 matching 11 bases. Losses at the gene ends were 0 bases for V and 10 bases for J; bases not matched to a gene: 12. Per germline, CDR1 SGDLS and CDR2 YYNGEE. This CDR3 spans 17 amino acids. CDR3 amino acids: CASSVGPSGTSGAEQFF. Written as DNA, the CDR3 is TGTGCCAGCAGCGTAGGCCCTTCTGGGACTAGCGGAGCAGAGCAGTTCTTC.

This clone was detected only once. The rearrangement uses TRBV29-1 and TRBJ2-2, with 9 bases that match TRBD2. CDR1 is SQVTM and CDR2 is ANQGSEA in the germline V gene. CDR3 length equals 13 residues. Trimming at V came to 6 bases and at J to 3 bases, leaving 2 bases not matched to a gene. The chain's CDR3 is CSVGTSYTGELFF. The DNA of the CDR3 is TGCAGCGTGGGGACTAGCTACACCGGGGAGCTGTTTTTT.

The chain recombines TRBV29-1 with TRBJ2-3; TRBD2 matches at 9 bases. V was pared by 7 bases and J by 3 bases, with 2 bases of the junction left unmatched. The CDR3 loop spans 12 amino acids. CDR1 and CDR2 from the germline V gene are SQVTM and ANQGSEA. The CDR3 here is CSGGGGTDTQYF. CDR3 coding DNA: TGCAGCGGCGGGGGGGGGACAGATACGCAGTATTTT.

The chain is built from TRBV7-2 and TRBJ1-1, with D perhaps TRBD1 (5 bases). V was shortened by 1 base and J by 4 bases, with 7 bases between the two germline ends. The CDR3 contains 13 residues. Germline V lookup: CDR1 SGHTA, CDR2 FQGNSA. The DNA of the CDR3 is TGTGCCAGCAGCTTAGTCCAGGGCACTGAAGCTTTCTTT. Translation gives CASSLVQGTEAFF.

The V gene is TRBV7-2, the J gene TRBJ1-3; the D gene is possibly TRBD1 (6 bases). V lost 4 bases, J lost 4 bases, and 20 bases lay in between. The CDR3 sequence is 17 residues long. Per germline, CDR1 SGHTA and CDR2 FQGNSA. CDR3 sequence: CASSWEGRGLRGNTIYF. CDR3 DNA sequence: TGTGCCAGCAGCTGGGAGGGACGGGGGCTGAGGGGAAACACCATATATTTT.

The gene calls are TRBV6-4 and TRBJ2-7; D gene ambiguous. The CDR3 consists of 14 residues. CDR1 and CDR2 from the germline V gene are MRHNA and SNTAGT. Trimming removed 5 bases from V and 3 bases from J, with 14 bases in between. The CDR3 sequence: CASSKVAGYYEQYF. For the CDR3, the DNA is TGTGCCAGCAGTAAGGTGGCAGGCTACTACGAGCAGTACTTC.

Comment on this clone: At one end, the junction sequence differs from germline, possibly due to a read error. The rearrangement uses TRBV10-3 and TRBJ2-2, with a possible D match to TRBD2 (6 bases). This CDR3 is 12 amino acids long. Germline CDR1 and CDR2: ENHRY and SYGVKD. For the CDR3, the DNA is TGTGCCATCAGTGAGTCGGTAACTAGCCTGCTTTTT. Translated: CAISESVTSLLF.

The V call is TRBV6-2 or TRBV6-3, the J call TRBJ2-1; 12 positions agree with TRBD2. Germline V gene lookup returns CDR1 MNHEY and CDR2 SVGEGT. The trim removed 3 bases at V and 1 base at J, leaving 4 bases unmatched. The CDR3 is 17 amino acids. The CDR3 is CASSYGTSGLSYNEQFF. The DNA of the CDR3 is TGTGCCAGCAGTTATGGGACTAGCGGGCTGTCCTACAATGAGCAGTTCTTC.

This chain uses TRBV6-5 with TRBJ1-4; 9 nucleotides align to TRBD1. CDR1 and CDR2 (germline): MNHEY, SVGAGI. The CDR3 loop spans 14 amino acids. With V trimmed by 2 bases and J by 8 bases, 3 bases remained unmatched. CDR3 nucleotide sequence: TGTGCCAGCAGTTACGGGACAGGGAGGGAAAAACTGTTTTTT. This codes for CASSYGTGREKLFF.

This chain links TRBV4-1 with TRBJ1-4; 9 bases agree with TRBD1. This CDR3 has 15 amino acids. The germline CDR1 and CDR2 sequences are MGHRA and YSYEKL. The V segment lost 4 bases and the J segment 7 bases; nucleotides outside the gene matches: 7. The CDR3 DNA reads as TGCGCCAGCAGCCTCGGGACAGGGATATCTGAAAAACTGTTTTTT. It translates to CASSLGTGISEKLFF.

This clone was observed a handful of times. The chain combines TRBV5-4 with TRBJ2-2; the match to TRBD2 covers 10 bases. After removal of 4 bases from V and 2 bases from J, the junction contained 5 bases not matched to a gene. Per germline, CDR1 SGHNT and CDR2 YYREEE (reference sequence). This CDR3 has 16 amino acids. CDR3 loop: CASSGSSGRNTGELFF. The CDR3 bases are TGTGCCAGCAGCGGGTCTAGCGGGAGAAACACCGGGGAGCTGTTTTTT.

This rearrangement joins TRBV18 to TRBJ1-3; D ambiguous. Deletions cut 3 bases from V and 0 bases from J, with 15 bases between. The CDR3 loop spans 17 amino acids. CDR1 and CDR2 (germline): KGHSH, LQKENI. As DNA, the CDR3 is TGTGCCAGCTCACCGGAGATACAAAAGACCTCTGGAAACACCATATATTTT. Translating gives CASSPEIQKTSGNTIYF.

The chain uses TRBV19 and TRBJ2-1, with a weak D call TRBD2 (6 bases). This CDR3 has 17 residues. Germline V gene data show CDR1 as LNHDA and CDR2 as SQIVND (reference sequence). The V and J ends lost 5 bases and 0 bases respectively, with 17 bases between them. Here the CDR3 reads CASSRLSGGSSYNEQFF. In DNA form, the CDR3 reads TGTGCCAGTAGTCGACTAAGCGGAGGGAGCTCCTACAATGAGCAGTTCTTC.

The chain uses TRBV5-4 and TRBJ1-3; 8 bases are a match to TRBD1. The CDR3 contains 13 residues. The germline CDR1 and CDR2 sequences are SGHNT and YYREEE (reference sequence). V shed 3 bases and J 12 bases; nucleotides not matched to a gene: 8. Here the CDR3 reads CASSSTQGARIYF. DNA for the CDR3: TGTGCCAGCAGCTCGACCCAGGGGGCCCGCATATATTTT.

The chain links TRBV5-4 to TRBJ2-6; unclear D gene. Trimming took 4 bases from V and 3 from J, leaving 11 bases between them. The CDR3 totals 15 residues. In germline, CDR1 is SGHNT, CDR2 YYREEE (reference sequence). The chain's CDR3 is CASSPQSFGANVLTF. The DNA of the CDR3 is TGTGCCAGCAGCCCCCAGTCTTTTGGGGCCAACGTCCTGACTTTC.

The V and J genes are TRBV5-6 and TRBJ2-3; D gene uncertain. The length of the CDR3 is 13 residues. V dropped 3 bases and J dropped 2 bases, with 7 bases sitting between them. Germline V CDR1 and CDR2: SGHDT, YYEEEE. The CDR3 here is CASSSDTTDTQYF. In DNA, the CDR3 is TGTGCCAGCAGCTCTGACACCACAGATACGCAGTATTTT.

This rearrangement joins TRBV5-5 to TRBJ1-2; perhaps TRBD1 as D (6 bases). CDR1 is SGHKS, CDR2 YYEKEE, per germline (reference sequence). This CDR3 spans 17 amino acids. Trimming took 0 bases from V and 4 from J, leaving 19 bases between them. This chain's CDR3 is CASSLVVGTGIGYGYTF. As DNA, the CDR3 is TGTGCCAGCAGCTTGGTCGTGGGAACAGGGATAGGCTATGGCTACACCTTC.

The genes are TRBV6-6 and TRBJ1-2, with D hard to call. CDR3 length equals 11 residues. V lost 4 bases to trimming and J lost 5 bases, with 5 bases between them. Germline assignment: CDR1 MNHNY and CDR2 SVGAGI (reference sequence). The CDR3 DNA reads as TGTGCCAGCAGTTCCGAGTATGGCTACACCTTC. Protein: CASSSEYGYTF.

The J gene is TRBJ2-7, the V gene TRBV6-5; 9 bases agree with TRBD1. Germline CDR1 and CDR2: MNHEY and SVGAGI. This CDR3 is 15 amino acids long. J was trimmed by 3 bases and V by 0 bases; bases with no gene match: 3. The CDR3 region is CASSYSGTGIYEQYF. CDR3 in DNA: TGTGCCAGCAGTTACTCCGGGACAGGGATCTACGAGCAGTACTTC.